The present T cell receptor beta chain was sequenced within a study of T cells after yellow fever vaccination. As regards this clonotype: Its antigen remains unknown.

Generation of TCR cDNA used 5'RACE template switching (which added a universal primer site and UMIs). TCRdb redid the calling of the 5' RACE reads with MiXCR, one entry per CDR3 protein. This table holds about 550,000 distinct CDR3 sequences, 15% to 20% found once. Study-level results: Few clonotypes appeared in both CD4 and CD8 compartments. The secondary T-cell response peaked on day 5, not day 15, but was weaker.

This specimen consisted of PBMCs, obtained 15 days after the yellow fever booster vaccination. The sequence came from a man aged 30 to 45 who received the YFV17D yellow fever vaccine.

CDR3 in amino acids: CASSIPRDTQYF. For the CDR3, the DNA is TGTGCCAGTAGTATTCCCAGAGATACGCAGTATTTT. V is TRBV19 and J is TRBJ2-3; the D is unclear. Trimming pared 3 bases from V and 5 bases from J, leaving 6 bases between. Germline V gene sequence: CDR1 LNHDA, CDR2 SQIVND (reference sequence). This CDR3 spans 12 amino acids. The whole variable domain, filled in from reference TRBV19 and TRBJ2-3, reads DGGITQSPKYLFRKEGQNVTLSCEQNLNHDAMYWYRQDPGQGLRLIYYSQIVNDFQKGDIAEGYSVSREKKESFPLTVTSAQKNPTAFYLCASSIPRDTQYFGPGTRLTVL.